A single sample is the source of the 24 T cell receptor beta chains below, sequenced in a study of T cell clonality in common variable immunodeficiency. The assay was immunoSEQ multiplex PCR, and TCRdb's table has in-frame clones only and misses some. Sampling found some 64,000 clones, none seen once. Sequenced input: peripheral blood mononuclear cells. Receptors originate from a person between 18 and 75 years old in good health.

This clone was recorded at least ten times. From the germline J gene comes the end of the CDR3, since the read stops 3 residues before it. The chain joins TRBV5-8 to TRBJ1-5; a possible D gene is TRBD1 (5 bases). V was clipped by 4 bases and J by 3 bases, with 8 bases between them. The CDR3 is made up of 13 amino acids. Germline loops: CDR1 SGHTS, CDR2 YDEGEE. The CDR3 is CASSQGANQPQHF. The DNA read from the CDR3 is TGTGCCAGCAGCCAGGGAGCCAATCAGCCC.

This clone appeared many times. The sequenced part of the CDR3 DNA is TGTGCCAGCTCAATAGGGACAGCCCTGGGGACC. Its protein product is CASSIGTALGT. The entire CDR3 protein is CASSIGTALGTQYF. V usage is TRBV18 and J usage is TRBJ2-5, with TRBD1 identical over 7 bases. The read gets to within 3 residues of the CDR3 end, and the germline J gene fills in the rest. Looked up from germline, CDR1 is KGHSH and CDR2 is LQKENI. After removal of 5 bases from V and 7 bases from J, the junction contained 10 bases not matched to a gene. This CDR3 comprises 14 residues.

In this sample, this clone turned up many times. The observed sequence ends 3 residues before the CDR3 terminus, with the missing tail filled in from the germline J gene. J is TRBJ1-2 and V is TRBV6-2 or TRBV6-3, with 7 bases fitting TRBD1. There are 15 residues in the CDR3. CDR1 is MNHEY, CDR2 SVGEGT, per germline. With 7 bases clipped from V and 3 bases from J, the junction kept 11 bases outside the gene matches. The covered CDR3 bases are TGTGCCAGCAAGGGTTTGGGGGACAGTCACTATGGC. The encoded protein is CASKGLGDSHYG. The complete CDR3 protein is CASKGLGDSHYGYTF.

On this clone: This could be a read error, since a much larger clone is one nucleotide away. The CDR3 end lies 3 residues beyond the end of the read and is filled in from the germline J gene. V is TRBV20-1 and J is TRBJ1-2; 9 bases line up with TRBD1. The germline V gene has CDR1 DFQATT and CDR2 SNEGSKA (reference sequence). The CDR3 runs to 14 residues. The CDR3 region is CGVGEGQGLSGYTF. The covered CDR3 bases are TGCGGTGTGGGTGAGGGACAGGGTCTTAGTGGC.

The table lists this clone with many counts. The CDR3 end lies 3 residues beyond the end of the read and is filled in from the germline J gene. The chain links TRBV2 to TRBJ2-1; D might be TRBD1 or TRBD2, each matching 7 bases. There are 15 residues in the CDR3. The germline gives CDR1 SNHLY, CDR2 FYNNEI. Trimming cost V 6 bases and J 4 bases, with 16 bases left between them. The CDR3 sequence: CASRGGGASYNEQFF. The sequenced CDR3 bases are TGTGCCAGCAGGGGAGGGGGCGCTTCATACAATGAG.

This clone appeared many times. The read is 3 residues too short to cover the CDR3 end, so that end is filled in from the germline J gene. The chain combines TRBV19 with TRBJ2-1; D is perhaps TRBD1 (6 bases). The CDR3 has 15 amino acids. Looked up from germline, CDR1 is LNHDA and CDR2 is SQIVND (reference sequence). With 5 bases removed from V and 5 bases from J, the gap between germline ends came to 16 bases. CDR3 sequence: CASSEPGQGHNEQFF. The covered CDR3 bases are TGTGCCAGTAGTGAACCGGGACAAGGGCACAATGAG.

This clone came up many times. The CDR3 sequence is CSAYGQGALVGEKLFF. CDR3 DNA, as far as it was read: TGCAGTGCTTACGGACAGGGGGCGTTAGTGGGGGAAAAA. The rearrangement joins TRBV20-1 to TRBJ1-4; TRBD1 matches at 11 bases. From the germline J gene comes the end of the CDR3, since the read stops 3 residues before it. V shed 5 bases and J 8 bases; nucleotides not matched to a gene: 13. The CDR3 contains 16 residues. Germline assignment: CDR1 DFQATT and CDR2 SNEGSKA (reference sequence).

This clone has at least ten counts. The CDR3 is CSALLADYNEQFF. The CDR3 bases that were read are TGCAGCGCCCTACTAGCGGACTACAATGAG. The rearrangement uses TRBV29-1 and TRBJ2-1; TRBD2 agrees at 8 bases. The read finishes 3 residues shy of the CDR3 end, and the germline J gene is used to complete it. V was clipped by 7 bases and J by 3 bases; unmatched bases: 5. The V gene's germline CDR1 is SQVTM and CDR2 ANQGSEA. This CDR3 comprises 13 residues.

This clone was recorded at least ten times. From the germline J gene comes the end of the CDR3, since the read stops 3 residues before it. The chain employs TRBV6-1 and TRBJ1-6, with D unresolved. Trimming shortened V by 4 bases and J by 4 bases, and 8 bases separated the two germline ends. This CDR3 has 14 residues. The germline V gene encodes CDR1 MNHNS and CDR2 SASEGT. CDR3 bases read: TGTGCCAGCAGTGGGACTTCGTATAATTCACCC. Its translation is CASSGTSYNSP. The CDR3 as a whole reads CASSGTSYNSPLHF.

This clone was recorded at least ten times. The CDR3 end is not reached by the read, which stops 3 residues before it; the germline J gene fills it in. The genes are TRBV20-1 and TRBJ1-5; TRBD1 agrees at 9 bases. The CDR3 totals 15 residues. Germline CDR1 DFQATT, CDR2 SNEGSKA (reference sequence). V lost 6 bases, J lost 2 bases, and 8 bases stayed unmatched. The covered CDR3 bases are TGCAGTGCGATCGACAGGGGGACTGGCAATCAGCCC. It translates to CSAIDRGTGNQP. The whole CDR3 sequence reads CSAIDRGTGNQPQHF.

This clone was detected many times. Read sequence stops 3 residues before the CDR3 end, and the germline J gene provides the missing end. J is TRBJ2-1 and V is TRBV2; possibly TRBD1 for D (6 bases). The ends were cut back, 2 bases at V and 3 bases at J, with 11 bases in the middle. CDR1 and CDR2 (germline): SNHLY, FYNNEI. This CDR3 comprises 15 residues. The CDR3 DNA, read in part, is TGTGCCAGCAGTGAACGGCAGGGGAGCTACAATGAG. Encoded protein: CASSERQGSYNE. The CDR3 in full is CASSERQGSYNEQFF.

There are many counts of this clone. The read finishes 3 residues shy of the CDR3 end, and the germline J gene is used to complete it. The chain recombines TRBV20-1 with TRBJ1-5; D call uncertain. Germline V lookup: CDR1 DFQATT, CDR2 SNEGSKA (reference sequence). V was cut by 6 bases and J by 1 base, with 16 bases left in between. CDR3 length: 15 amino acids. This chain's CDR3 is CSAPEGSESNQPQHF. The part of the CDR3 DNA that was read is TGCAGTGCCCCGGAGGGTTCGGAAAGCAATCAGCCC.

This clone was recorded at least ten times. The CDR3 is cut off 3 residues early in the read; its end comes from the germline J gene. This sequence joins TRBV27 and TRBJ1-2; the match to TRBD1 covers 9 bases. V lost 0 bases and J lost 2; bases outside the gene matches: 4. This CDR3 has 16 residues. Germline V CDR1 and CDR2: MNHEY, SMNVEV (reference sequence). The covered CDR3 bases are TGTGCCAGCAGTTTATCGCCTGGACAGGGGAACTATGGC. The encoded protein is CASSLSPGQGNYG. The complete CDR3 sequence is CASSLSPGQGNYGYTF.

In its sample, this clone was seen many times. The read finishes 3 residues shy of the CDR3 end, and the germline J gene is used to complete it. The chain carries TRBV28 and TRBJ2-5; perhaps TRBD1 as D (6 bases). The CDR3 is 14 amino acids. V gave up 5 bases and J gave up 2 bases, with 12 bases separating them. Per germline, CDR1 MDHEN and CDR2 SYDVKM. CDR3 sequence: CASSPGQMQETQYF. The part of the CDR3 DNA that was read is TGTGCCAGCAGTCCAGGACAGATGCAAGAGACC.

This clone came up many times. The read terminates 3 residues before the CDR3 end, so the remaining end is supplied by the germline J gene. The chain has TRBV19 and TRBJ1-5; the match to TRBD1 covers 7 bases. CDR1 LNHDA and CDR2 SQIVND come from the germline V gene (reference sequence). J gave up 4 bases and V 5 bases, and 5 bases lay outside the gene matches. The CDR3 runs to 14 residues. The covered CDR3 bases are TGTGCCAGTAGTCTTGGGACAGTTAATCAGCCC. This codes for CASSLGTVNQP. The entire CDR3 is CASSLGTVNQPQHF.

In this sample, this clone turned up many times. The junction departs from germline at one end; a sequencing error may be responsible. The missing CDR3 end, 3 residues past where the read stops, is filled in from the germline J gene. The V and J genes are TRBV7-7 and TRBJ2-7, with 11 bases that match TRBD1. Germline V gives CDR1 SSHAT, CDR2 FNYEAQ (reference sequence). CDR3 length: 15 amino acids. The CDR3 loop is CASSLGTGGTYEQYF. The sequenced CDR3 bases are TGTGCTAGCAGCTTGGGGACAGGGGGGACCTACGAG.

The table lists this clone with many counts. The CDR3 end is not reached by the read, which stops 3 residues before it; the germline J gene fills it in. The chain couples TRBV7-2 to TRBJ1-2; a possible D gene is TRBD1 (6 bases). Germline CDR1 SGHTA, CDR2 FQGNSA. The CDR3 consists of 12 residues. CDR3 protein: CASSPRTASYTF. Incomplete CDR3 DNA: TGTGCCAGCAGCCCCCGGACAGCCTCC.

This clone has only a few counts. The missing CDR3 end, 3 residues past where the read stops, is filled in from the germline J gene. The chain has TRBV27 and TRBJ2-5; no definite D call. The CDR3 is made up of 14 amino acids. The V and J ends lost 9 bases and 4 bases respectively, with 18 bases between them. Germline assignment: CDR1 MNHEY and CDR2 SMNVEV (reference sequence). Incomplete CDR3 DNA: TGTGCCAGTTGGAGTCCGGGTTTAGGAGAGACC. It specifies CASWSPGLGET. In full, the CDR3 is CASWSPGLGETQYF.

This clone was recorded at least ten times. Sequencing ends 3 residues short of the CDR3 end; the germline J gene provides the rest. The chain employs TRBV20-1 and TRBJ2-1; D is ambiguous. The V gene's germline CDR1 is DFQATT and CDR2 SNEGSKA (reference sequence). Between the trimmed V and J ends, which lost 0 bases and 1 base, there was a span of 7 bases. The CDR3 extends over 14 amino acids. CDR3 DNA (partial): TGCAGTGCTAGAGAAAGTAGATCCTACAATGAG. Protein sequence: CSARESRSYNE. In full, the CDR3 reads CSARESRSYNEQFF.

This clone was found many times. From the germline J gene comes the end of the CDR3, since the read stops 3 residues before it. The chain employs TRBV7-9 and TRBJ2-7, with TRBD1 as a possible D gene (5 bases). Trimming cost V 6 bases and J 1 base, with 16 bases left between them. The CDR3 has 15 residues. Germline V CDR1 and CDR2: SEHNR, FQNEAQ (reference sequence). The CDR3 DNA, read in part, is TGTGCCAGCAGTTTTGGACAAGGAAGGTCCTACGAG. Translation: CASSFGQGRSYE. The full CDR3 sequence reads CASSFGQGRSYEQYF. Drawing the rest from reference TRBV7-9 and TRBJ2-7, the complete variable domain is DTGVSQNPRHKITKRGQNVTFRCDPISEHNRLYWYRQTLGQGPEFLTYFQNEAQLEKSRLLSDRFSAERPKGSFSTLEIQRTEQGDSAMYLCASSFGQGRSYEQYFGPGTRLTVT.

This clone has at least ten counts. The read gets to within 3 residues of the CDR3 end, and the germline J gene fills in the rest. This chain uses TRBV12-3 or TRBV12-4 with TRBJ2-2, with D perhaps TRBD1 (5 bases). V dropped 5 bases and J dropped 5 bases, with 12 bases sitting between them. The CDR3 totals 14 residues. CDR3 DNA, as far as it was read: TGTGCCAGCAGTCCCAGGGTTGGGACCGGGGAG. Encoded protein: CASSPRVGTGE. The complete CDR3 protein is CASSPRVGTGELFF.

This clone was observed many times. The DNA ends 3 residues before the CDR3 does, and the rest of the CDR3 is filled in from the germline J gene. This chain links TRBV5-1 with TRBJ2-1, with 7 bases matching TRBD1. The CDR3 contains 16 residues. The germline gives CDR1 SGHRS, CDR2 YFSETQ. The V and J ends lost 4 bases and 4 bases, in that order; junction bases with no gene match: 11. The CDR3 spells CASSPNSAGGYNEQFF. The CDR3 bases that were read are TGCGCCAGCAGCCCGAACTCGGCAGGGGGTTACAATGAG.

There are many counts of this clone. The CDR3 is cut off 3 residues early in the read; its end comes from the germline J gene. This sequence joins TRBV7-6 and TRBJ2-5; 7 positions match TRBD1. The trim removed 5 bases at V and 4 bases at J, leaving 7 bases unmatched. Germline V lookup: CDR1 SGHVS, CDR2 FNYEAQ. The CDR3 is 14 residues long. CDR3 residues: CASSPVRGRETQYF. CDR3 DNA (partial): TGTGCCAGCAGCCCCGTGAGGGGGCGAGAGACC.

This clone was counted at least ten times. The sequence runs out 3 residues before the end of the CDR3; the remainder is reconstructed from the germline J gene. The chain uses TRBV20-1 and TRBJ2-3; TRBD2 agrees at 12 bases. The germline gives CDR1 DFQATT, CDR2 SNEGSKA (reference sequence). The CDR3 spans 18 residues. With 6 bases clipped from V and 1 base from J, the junction kept 14 bases outside the gene matches. The CDR3 DNA, read in part, is TGCAGTGCAACCAGACTAGCGGGAGCTCATCAAGGCACAGATACG. Translation gives CSATRLAGAHQGTDT. The whole CDR3 is CSATRLAGAHQGTDTQYF.